This TCR beta chain was sequenced during a study of T cells in Graves' hyperthyroidism and ophthalmopathy. General study points: Ophthalmopathy was separated from stable hyperthyroidism by a 13 V-J model. Appearing also in blood were most of the thyroid clonotypes expanded above 0.001.

Exclusion followed for patients with uncontrolled infection, other autoimmune disease, pregnancy or lactation. TCR beta CDR3 regions were amplified from RNA. During a first-round RT-PCR of the TCR CDR3, the HTBI primer set was used. TCRdb reprocessed the multiplex PCR reads with MiXCR, giving one entry per CDR3 protein. The table shows about 840,000 distinct CDR3 sequences, with 38% occurring only once. Trimming removed 4 bases from V and 2 bases from J, with 9 bases in between. CDR3 size: 13 residues. Germline CDR1 reads SGHDT; CDR2 reads YYEEEE. About this clonotype itself: Its antigen remains unknown.

Sequencing was performed on blood. The V gene is TRBV5-6, the J gene TRBJ1-2; D is ambiguous. This clonotype was sampled from a man aged 18 to 30 with Graves' hyperthyroidism. The CDR3, as DNA: TGTGCCAGCAGCCCGGAAAGGAACTATGGCTACACCTTC. It specifies CASSPERNYGYTF.